These 22 T cell receptor beta chains came from one sample sequenced in a study of blood T cell repertoires in COVID-19 (dated by TCRdb to about 2020). The receptor library was made with the immunoSEQ multiplex PCR assay. TCRdb obtained this table from immuneACCESS and retained in-frame rearrangements with V and J assigned. These tables miss some clones; where compared with another copy, unresolved V genes account for less than half of the shortfall, and the remainder is unexplained. The sample table contains some 150,000 clones; only one count was recorded for roughly nine tenths of them. Less than 4.5% of the sample goes to the ten largest clones. Sequencing was done on a sample of peripheral blood. These receptors were collected from a woman aged 55-70 years with active or convalescent COVID-19.

The chain has TRBV7-8 and TRBJ1-1; D not certain. Germline CDR1 and CDR2: SGHVS and FQNEAQ. This CDR3 is built from 15 residues. V lost 1 base to trimming and J lost 0 bases, with 9 bases between them. CDR3 DNA sequence: TGTGCCAGCAGCTTAGTTGTACAGATGAACACTGAAGCTTTCTTT. Amino acid sequence: CASSLVVQMNTEAFF.

The chain recombines TRBV7-2 with TRBJ2-3, with D tentatively TRBD2 (5 bases). CDR3 length: 15 amino acids. V dropped 4 bases and J dropped 5 bases, with 16 bases sitting between them. The V gene's germline CDR1 is SGHTA and CDR2 FQGNSA. CDR3 residues: CASSSPVAGGDTQYF. The CDR3 nucleotides are TGTGCCAGCAGCTCCCCTGTGGCAGGAGGAGATACGCAGTATTTT.

The rearrangement uses TRBV9 and TRBJ1-4, with D hard to call. CDR3 length: 13 residues. CDR1 and CDR2 (germline): SGDLS, YYNGEE. Trimming took off 0 bases at V and 6 bases at J, with 6 bases between the two ends. CDR3 in DNA: TGTGCCAGCAGCGTAGCGCCAGATGAAAAACTGTTTTTT. This codes for CASSVAPDEKLFF.

The chain is built from TRBV2 and TRBJ2-1; the D gene is possibly TRBD2 (5 bases). Germline CDR1 SNHLY, CDR2 FYNNEI. V lost 2 bases to trimming and J lost 0 bases, with 8 bases between them. The CDR3 extends over 15 amino acids. CDR3 bases: TGTGCCAGCAGTGAATCTGGGAGCTCCTACAATGAGCAGTTCTTC. As protein: CASSESGSSYNEQFF.

The gene calls are TRBV30 and TRBJ1-2; D call uncertain. Trimming took 2 bases from V and 3 from J, leaving 4 bases between them. Germline V CDR1 and CDR2: GTSNPN, SVGIG (reference sequence). The CDR3 loop spans 11 amino acids. This CDR3 reads CAWSTDYGYTF. The CDR3, as DNA: TGTGCCTGGAGTACAGACTATGGCTACACCTTC.

This clone was seen only once. The V and J genes are TRBV25-1 and TRBJ1-3; TRBD1 matches 11 bases. The CDR3 spans 18 residues. The V and J ends lost 3 bases and 2 bases, in that order; junction bases with no gene match: 9. Looked up from germline, CDR1 is MGHDK and CDR2 is SYGVNS. The CDR3 sequence: CASSEARTGGFAGNTIYF. The CDR3 DNA reads TGTGCCAGCAGTGAGGCAAGGACAGGGGGCTTTGCTGGAAACACCATATATTTT.

This clone was counted only a few times. This sequence joins TRBV4-1 and TRBJ1-4, with 10 bases lining up with TRBD1. CDR1 and CDR2 (germline): MGHRA, YSYEKL. The CDR3 runs to 16 residues. Trimming at V came to 0 bases and at J to 10 bases, leaving 8 bases not matched to a gene. CDR3 sequence reads: CASSQDLDRGRGKLFF. Here the CDR3 DNA reads TGCGCCAGCAGCCAAGACCTTGACAGGGGGCGAGGAAAACTGTTTTTT.

This chain joins TRBV6-4 and TRBJ1-5; possibly TRBD1 for D (5 bases). Germline V gene sequence: CDR1 MRHNA, CDR2 SNTAGT. V shed 5 bases and J shed 6 bases, with 17 bases lying between them. The CDR3 spans 15 residues. CDR3 amino acids: CASSQGPHQGQPQHF. The CDR3 nucleotides read TGTGCCAGCAGTCAGGGCCCCCACCAGGGTCAGCCCCAGCATTTT.

The V gene is TRBV12-5, the J gene TRBJ2-3; 7 bases map to TRBD1. Germline lookup yields CDR1 LGHNT and CDR2 FRNRAP. Germline trimming cut 4 bases from V and 2 bases from J; bases unmatched to any gene: 6. This CDR3 is built from 15 residues. The CDR3 here is CASGSQGSFTDTQYF. The CDR3 bases are TGTGCTAGTGGTTCACAGGGGTCTTTCACAGATACGCAGTATTTT.

The V and J genes are TRBV19 and TRBJ1-4; possibly TRBD1 for D (5 bases). Germline assignment: CDR1 LNHDA and CDR2 SQIVND (reference sequence). This CDR3 contains 12 residues. Between the trimmed V and J ends, which lost 10 bases and 7 bases, there was a span of 13 bases. The DNA for the CDR3 is TGTGCCACCGCCTGGAGGGGTGAAAAACTGTTTTTT. Its protein is CATAWRGEKLFF.

The genes are TRBV6-5 and TRBJ1-4; no reliable D call. Trimming pared 0 bases from V and 4 bases from J, leaving 9 bases between. The CDR3 is 15 residues long. Germline values: CDR1 MNHEY, CDR2 SVGAGI. CDR3 loop: CASSYSGQLNEKLFF. CDR3 bases: TGTGCCAGCAGTTACTCCGGTCAACTTAATGAAAAACTGTTTTTT.

This chain links TRBV2 with TRBJ1-2; 8 positions match TRBD1. Per the germline V gene, CDR1 is SNHLY and CDR2 is FYNNEI. The CDR3 has 13 amino acids. V lost 6 bases and J lost 4; bases outside the gene matches: 4. The CDR3 spells CASRAGGAYGYTF. CDR3 sequence (DNA): TGTGCCAGCAGGGCAGGGGGCGCCTATGGCTACACCTTC.

The chain joins TRBV11-1 to TRBJ1-3, with 7 bases aligning to TRBD1. Germline V gene data show CDR1 as SGHAT and CDR2 as FQDESV (reference sequence). V gave up 5 bases and J gave up 3 bases; unmatched junction bases: 7. The CDR3 length is 15 residues. Written as DNA, the CDR3 is TGTGCCAGCAGCAAACGGACAGGACATGGAAACACCATATATTTT. It codes for CASSKRTGHGNTIYF.

This chain uses TRBV11-2 with TRBJ2-2; perhaps TRBD2 as D (5 bases). The CDR3 contains 15 residues. Germline CDR1 and CDR2: SGHAT and FQNNGV. The V end was cut by 4 bases, the J end by 1 base, with 10 bases between. CDR3 nucleotides: TGTGCCAGCAGCTCCCGGACTGGGAACACCGGGGAGCTGTTTTTT. Encoded protein: CASSSRTGNTGELFF.

The V gene is TRBV11-2, the J gene TRBJ1-2, with 8 bases that match TRBD1. CDR1 and CDR2 from the germline V gene are SGHAT and FQNNGV. CDR3 size: 13 residues. The junction had 3 bases not matched to a gene; V was cut back by 3 bases and J by 6 bases. CDR3 nucleotide sequence: TGTGCCAGCAGCTTGGACAGGGTCCATGGCTACACCTTC. Translated, it gives CASSLDRVHGYTF.

V usage is TRBV6-5 and J usage is TRBJ1-1; D may be TRBD1 (5 bases). The CDR3 is 13 residues long. V was shortened by 7 bases and J by 5 bases, with 14 bases between the two germline ends. Per the germline V gene, CDR1 is MNHEY and CDR2 is SVGAGI. In nucleotides, the CDR3 is TGTGCCAGCATTCGCAGGGCTGGAACTGAAGCTTTCTTT. It specifies CASIRRAGTEAFF.

This rearrangement joins TRBV5-4 to TRBJ1-1, with D hard to call. The CDR3 spans 16 residues. Trimming shortened V by 4 bases and J by 0 bases, and 16 bases separated the two germline ends. Germline V gene sequence: CDR1 SGHNT, CDR2 YYREEE (reference sequence). The CDR3 region has the DNA TGTGCCAGCAGCCCCCCACGTGTGGAGATGAACACTGAAGCTTTCTTT. It yields the protein CASSPPRVEMNTEAFF.

J is TRBJ1-3 and V is TRBV7-9, with TRBD1 identical over 8 bases. Germline-derived CDR1 and CDR2 are SEHNR and FQNEAQ (reference sequence). The V and J ends lost 9 bases and 2 bases, in that order; junction bases with no gene match: 3. This CDR3 region has 13 residues. The CDR3: CASQQGAGNTIYF. CDR3 sequence (DNA): TGTGCCAGTCAACAGGGGGCTGGAAACACCATATATTTT.

A word on this clone: Within the sample, other DNA sequences also encode this same CDR3. The V and J genes are TRBV5-1 and TRBJ2-6; D might be TRBD2 (5 bases). Trimming left V 2 bases short and J 0 bases short, with 6 bases between. Germline CDR1 is SGHRS and CDR2 is YFSETQ. The CDR3 has 15 amino acids. The CDR3 DNA follows: TGCGCCAGCAGCTTAGGGAGCTCTGGGGCCAACGTCCTGACTTTC. This translates into CASSLGSSGANVLTF.

The sample holds many counts of this clone. The chain has TRBV19 and TRBJ1-1, with D uncertain. Trimming left V 7 bases short and J 0 bases short, with 9 bases between. Germline V gene sequence: CDR1 LNHDA, CDR2 SQIVND (reference sequence). This CDR3 region has 13 residues. The CDR3 here is CASTPKLNTEAFF. The CDR3 region has the DNA TGTGCCAGTACCCCTAAATTGAACACTGAAGCTTTCTTT.

The rearrangement links TRBV18 to TRBJ1-1; 7 positions match TRBD1. Looked up from germline, CDR1 is KGHSH and CDR2 is LQKENI. This CDR3 spans 15 amino acids. Trimming removed 7 bases from V and 4 bases from J; junction bases left unmatched: 12. The CDR3 protein is CASLPQGGFGTEAFF. CDR3 DNA sequence: TGTGCCAGCTTGCCCCAAGGGGGCTTTGGCACTGAAGCTTTCTTT.

This clone was seen a few times. This rearrangement joins TRBV11-3 to TRBJ1-1, with D hard to call. Per the germline V gene, CDR1 is SGHNT and CDR2 is YENEEA. This CDR3 region has 15 residues. V was trimmed by 3 bases and J by 4 bases, leaving 15 bases between them. Written as DNA, the CDR3 is TGTGCCAGCAGCTTTCTCGCCCTGGGCGCCACTGAAGCTTTCTTT. Translating it yields CASSFLALGATEAFF.